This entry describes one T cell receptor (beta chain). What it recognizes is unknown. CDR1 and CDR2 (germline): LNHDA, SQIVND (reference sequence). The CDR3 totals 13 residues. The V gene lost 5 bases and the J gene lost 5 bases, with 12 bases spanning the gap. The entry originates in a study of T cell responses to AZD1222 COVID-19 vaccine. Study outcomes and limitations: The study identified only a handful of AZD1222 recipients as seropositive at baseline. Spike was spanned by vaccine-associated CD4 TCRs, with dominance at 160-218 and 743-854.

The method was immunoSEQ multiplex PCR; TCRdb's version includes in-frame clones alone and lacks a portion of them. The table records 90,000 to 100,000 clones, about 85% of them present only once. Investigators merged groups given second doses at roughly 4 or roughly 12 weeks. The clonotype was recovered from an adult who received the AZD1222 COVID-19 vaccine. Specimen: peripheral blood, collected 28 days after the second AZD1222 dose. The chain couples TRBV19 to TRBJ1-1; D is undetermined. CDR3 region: CASSAQVWTEAFF. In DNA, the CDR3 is TGTGCCAGTAGTGCTCAGGTGTGGACTGAAGCTTTCTTT.